This is a list of T cell receptor beta chains from one sample in a study of T cell responses to AZD1222 COVID-19 vaccine. Sequencing was performed with immunoSEQ multiplex PCR; in TCRdb, only in-frame clones are kept and a portion is missing. This table holds roughly 120,000 clones, roughly 84% found once. The sample was peripheral blood, taken on day 0 of AZD1222 vaccination. These receptors were obtained from an adult in good health. The CDR3 runs from the conserved cysteine through the conserved F or W. D genes are given only for firm matches.

D gene: -; V gene: TRBV7-3; CDR3 protein: CASSTDKNLAKNIQYF
D gene: TRBD1; V gene: TRBV7-2; CDR3 protein: CASSPDRGENQPQHF
D gene: -; V gene: TRBV11-2; CDR3 protein: CASSYQGSLGEKLFF
D gene: -; V gene: TRBV2; CDR3 protein: CATLPGLSNQPQHF
D gene: -; V gene: TRBV29-1; CDR3 protein: CSVIQGSGNTIYF
D gene: TRBD1; V gene: TRBV7-2; CDR3 protein: CASSETGIIYGYTF
D gene: -; V gene: TRBV6-5; CDR3 protein: CASSYRGGTEAFF
D gene: -; V gene: TRBV7-2; CDR3 protein: CASSPLRPVPDEQYF
D gene: TRBD2; V gene: TRBV27; CDR3 protein: CASSPGTSGFNEQYF
D gene: -; V gene: TRBV2; CDR3 protein: CASSSEGGNQPQHF
D gene: -; V gene: TRBV12-3/TRBV12-4; CDR3 protein: CASSLDEQLPLHF